These T cell receptor beta chains were read from a single sample in a study of cytomegalovirus exposure and HLA in healthy donors. Profiling relied on immunoSEQ multiplex PCR, and the TCRdb table lists in-frame clones only, not all of them. The sample has 140,000 to 150,000 clones; over 70% are singletons. The sample consisted of PBMCs. These TCRs come from a middle-aged man in good health and CMV-seronegative. CDR3s include the opening cysteine and the closing phenylalanine or tryptophan. The order of the fields is V gene, D gene, CDR3 length, clone size, J gene, CDR3 DNA, CDR3 protein. The D gene is left open where the match is weak. Part of the rows lack a size; the others show once, few, many or a class for expanded clones.

V: TRBV7-2
D: NA
length: 12
size: NA
J: TRBJ1-5
DNA: TGTGCCAGCAGCTTTCCAAATCAGCCCCAGCATTTT
CDR3: CASSFPNQPQHF

V: TRBV6-1
D: TRBD2
length: 15
size: few
J: TRBJ2-1
DNA: TGTGCCAGCAGTGAGTTCCAGCGGGGGTTGAATGAGCAGTTCTTC
CDR3: CASSEFQRGLNEQFF

V: TRBV5-1
D: TRBD1
length: 17
size: NA
J: TRBJ2-2
DNA: TGCGCCAGCAGCTTGGGGGACAGGGGATCGAACACCGGGGAGCTGTTTTTT
CDR3: CASSLGDRGSNTGELFF

V: TRBV11-3
D: NA
length: 12
size: NA
J: TRBJ2-2
DNA: TGTGCCAGCAGCTACCGAGGCGGGGAGCTGTTTTTT
CDR3: CASSYRGGELFF

V: TRBV9
D: NA
length: 16
size: NA
J: TRBJ2-2
DNA: TGTGCCAGCAGCATTAGACAGCCGACAAACACCGGGGAGCTGTTTTTT
CDR3: CASSIRQPTNTGELFF

V: TRBV28
D: NA
length: 12
size: NA
J: TRBJ2-3
DNA: TGTGCCAGCAGTTCTGACTTGAGTACGCAGTATTTT
CDR3: CASSSDLSTQYF

V: TRBV6-5
D: NA
length: 12
size: NA
J: TRBJ1-2
DNA: TGTGCCAGCTCCAGGGGCGGCTATGGCTACACCTTC
CDR3: CASSRGGYGYTF

V: TRBV7-9
D: TRBD1
length: 15
size: NA
J: TRBJ2-1
DNA: TGTGCCAGCAGCTATTACCGGGACAGGGCCAATGAGCAGTTCTTC
CDR3: CASSYYRDRANEQFF

V: TRBV5-4
D: TRBD1
length: 15
size: once
J: TRBJ2-5
DNA: TGTGCCAGCAGCTTAGGTGGGACAGGGGTAGAGACCCAGTACTTC
CDR3: CASSLGGTGVETQYF

V: TRBV5-1
D: NA
length: 12
size: NA
J: TRBJ1-2
DNA: TGCGCCAGCAGATCGGAAGGTCGGGTCGGTACCTTC
CDR3: CASRSEGRVGTF

V: TRBV7-9
D: TRBD2
length: 12
size: NA
J: TRBJ2-7
DNA: TGTGCCATCGTAGCGGGGGGGTTTGAGCAGTACTTC
CDR3: CAIVAGGFEQYF

V: TRBV6-1
D: NA
length: 15
size: few
J: TRBJ2-1
DNA: TGTGCCAGCAGTGTGGGGGGGGCCTCCTACAATGAGCAGTTCTTC
CDR3: CASSVGGASYNEQFF

V: TRBV6-4
D: NA
length: 13
size: NA
J: TRBJ1-2
DNA: TGTGCCAGCAGTGACTCGCCACGGGGGGGCTACACCTTC
CDR3: CASSDSPRGGYTF

V: TRBV5-4
D: TRBD1
length: 13
size: NA
J: TRBJ1-2
DNA: TGTGCCAGCAGTCGGACAGGGTCCTATGGCTACACCTTC
CDR3: CASSRTGSYGYTF

V: TRBV18
D: TRBD1
length: 14
size: few
J: TRBJ1-5
DNA: TGTGCCAGCTCACAAGGGACAGGGGTTCAGCCCCAGCATTTT
CDR3: CASSQGTGVQPQHF

V: TRBV7-6
D: TRBD1
length: 15
size: NA
J: TRBJ1-4
DNA: TGTGCCAGCAGCTTAGGCGGGACAGGGATTGAAAAACTGTTTTTT
CDR3: CASSLGGTGIEKLFF

V: TRBV28
D: NA
length: 12
size: NA
J: TRBJ1-1
DNA: TGTGCCAGCAGTTTAGCGCACACTGAAGCTTTCTTT
CDR3: CASSLAHTEAFF

V: TRBV18
D: NA
length: 13
size: NA
J: TRBJ1-4
DNA: TGTGCCAGCTCCCAGGGAATGGATGAAAAACTGTTTTTT
CDR3: CASSQGMDEKLFF

V: TRBV5-1
D: NA
length: 13
size: NA
J: TRBJ2-7
DNA: TGCGCCAGCAGTTGGGCAAGCTCCTACGAGCAGTACTTC
CDR3: CASSWASSYEQYF

V: TRBV4-1
D: NA
length: 17
size: NA
J: TRBJ1-3
DNA: TGCGCCAGCAGCCAAGAGGGGGCCTCCGTCTCTGGAAACACCATATATTTT
CDR3: CASSQEGASVSGNTIYF

V: TRBV7-9
D: TRBD2
length: 16
size: NA
J: TRBJ2-3
DNA: TGTGCCAGCAGCTTGGGGGCTAGCGGGGGGAGGGATACGCAGTATTTT
CDR3: CASSLGASGGRDTQYF

V: TRBV5-6
D: NA
length: 12
size: once
J: TRBJ1-2
DNA: TGTGCCAGCAGCTCGTCAGGGTTAGGCTACACCTTC
CDR3: CASSSSGLGYTF

V: TRBV23-1
D: NA
length: 15
size: NA
J: TRBJ1-2
DNA: TGCGCCAGCAGTCAACCAGATCAACCTAACTATGGCTACACCTTC
CDR3: CASSQPDQPNYGYTF

V: TRBV7-8
D: TRBD2
length: 19
size: once
J: TRBJ2-1
DNA: TGTGCCAGCAGCGCCTTTTATGACCACGGCGGGGGGACCCACAATGAGCAGTTCTTC
CDR3: CASSAFYDHGGGTHNEQFF

V: TRBV19
D: TRBD1
length: 16
size: NA
J: TRBJ1-1
DNA: TGTGCCAGTAACCATCGACAGGGGAGGTTGAACACTGAAGCTTTCTTT
CDR3: CASNHRQGRLNTEAFF

V: TRBV7-2
D: TRBD1
length: 15
size: NA
J: TRBJ2-1
DNA: TGTGCCAGCAGCTTAGCGGGACAGCACTACAATGAGCAGTTCTTC
CDR3: CASSLAGQHYNEQFF

V: TRBV6-6
D: TRBD1
length: 14
size: NA
J: TRBJ1-4
DNA: TGTGCCAGCAGTAGCGGGACAGGTCGTGAAAAACTGTTTTTT
CDR3: CASSSGTGREKLFF

V: TRBV28
D: NA
length: 16
size: NA
J: TRBJ2-3
DNA: TGTGCCAGCAGTTCGGAAGGAGTTGCGCTAACAGATACGCAGTATTTT
CDR3: CASSSEGVALTDTQYF

V: TRBV18
D: NA
length: 14
size: NA
J: TRBJ1-1
DNA: TGTGCCAGCTCACCCTACAGGGAGAACACTGAAGCTTTCTTT
CDR3: CASSPYRENTEAFF

V: TRBV7-8
D: NA
length: 13
size: NA
J: TRBJ1-4
DNA: TGTGCCAGCAGCGCGCCTTCGGGTGAAAAACTGTTTTTT
CDR3: CASSAPSGEKLFF

V: TRBV7-8
D: NA
length: 18
size: NA
J: TRBJ1-4
DNA: TGTGCCAGCAGCCAATTAGGCCCGCAGGGGTTTACTAATGAAAAACTGTTTTTT
CDR3: CASSQLGPQGFTNEKLFF

V: TRBV2
D: NA
length: 18
size: NA
J: TRBJ2-2
DNA: TGTGCCAGCAGTGAACTGGGCAGGGGGGTTATGAACACCGGGGAGCTGTTTTTT
CDR3: CASSELGRGVMNTGELFF

V: TRBV9
D: NA
length: 15
size: NA
J: TRBJ2-3
DNA: TGTGCCAGCAGCGTGGAGGGGAGCCCCACAGATACGCAGTATTTT
CDR3: CASSVEGSPTDTQYF

V: TRBV19
D: NA
length: 16
size: NA
J: TRBJ2-3
DNA: TGTGCCAGTAGGCCTACGTCGGGGAGAGACACAGATACGCAGTATTTT
CDR3: CASRPTSGRDTDTQYF

V: TRBV7-9
D: NA
length: 14
size: NA
J: TRBJ2-2
DNA: TGTGCCAGCAGCTTAGTAGGGGCCGCCGGGGAGCTGTTTTTT
CDR3: CASSLVGAAGELFF

V: TRBV5-6
D: TRBD2
length: 17
size: NA
J: TRBJ2-2
DNA: TGTGCCAGCAGCGCCGGACTAGCGGGGGGCCGGGCCGGGGAGCTGTTTTTT
CDR3: CASSAGLAGGRAGELFF

V: TRBV11-2
D: TRBD1
length: 14
size: NA
J: TRBJ2-7
DNA: TGTGCCAGCAGCCCCGGGACAGGGTCTTACGAGCAGTACTTC
CDR3: CASSPGTGSYEQYF

V: TRBV6-5
D: NA
length: 15
size: NA
J: TRBJ2-7
DNA: TGTGCCAGCAGTTACACGGTGGCGGCTAGCGAGGTGCAGTACTTC
CDR3: CASSYTVAASEVQYF

V: TRBV19
D: TRBD1
length: 16
size: NA
J: TRBJ1-5
DNA: TGTGCCAGTAGTATCGGGGGACAGGGGGCTTATCAGCCCCAGCATTTT
CDR3: CASSIGGQGAYQPQHF

V: TRBV9
D: NA
length: 15
size: NA
J: TRBJ2-1
DNA: TGTGCCAGCAGCGTACAGGGTCGGTCCTACAATGAGCAGTTCTTC
CDR3: CASSVQGRSYNEQFF